This TCR beta chain comes out of a study of PD-L1 blockade in urothelial cancer. The germline V gene encodes CDR1 SGHNT and CDR2 YYREEE (reference sequence). Trimming cost V 3 bases and J 4 bases; bases outside gene matches: 8. This CDR3 has 16 amino acids. Here immunoSEQ multiplex PCR was the method, and the copy in TCRdb shows in-frame clones only, minus some. Counted here are 50,000 or so clones, roughly 80% occurring once; the ten biggest clones make up roughly 3.6%. Material: PBMCs, obtained around atezolizumab (anti-PD-L1) treatment. The chain carries TRBV5-4 and TRBJ2-3; TRBD1 agrees at 10 bases. The clonotype originates from a man between 65 and 79 years old with urothelial cancer. The CDR3 is CASSSTGQGIADTQYF. The CDR3, as DNA: TGTGCCAGCAGCTCAACGGGACAGGGGATAGCAGATACGCAGTATTTT.